The entry below gives a single T cell receptor (beta chain) sequence along with its context. The data originate from a study of beta chain features in type 1 diabetes. Germline trimming cut 4 bases from V and 2 bases from J; bases unmatched to any gene: 8. The CDR3 has 19 residues. Germline V lookup: CDR1 MGHRA, CDR2 YSYEKL. Researchers reported sorting CD4+ naive, central memory, regulatory and stem cell-like memory cells via CD45RO/CCR7/CD25/CD127/CD95/CD27. Expressed TCRB transcripts were sequenced because the isolated RNA had all been reverse transcribed beforehand. The assay was immunoSEQ multiplex PCR, and TCRdb's table has in-frame clones only and misses some. The data contain fewer than 900,000 clones, about 17% of them singletons.

Sequencing was done on a sample of naive CD4+ T cells from blood. The sequence was obtained from a young woman in good health. The chain joins TRBV4-1 to TRBJ2-1; 16 bases agree with TRBD2. As DNA, the CDR3 is TGCGCCAGCAGCCCACCGGGACTAGCGGGAGGGAGCCCCTACAATGAGCAGTTCTTC. This codes for CASSPPGLAGGSPYNEQFF.